A single sample gave rise to the 22 T cell receptor beta chains below, sequenced in a study of T cell clones after liver transplantation. Here immunoSEQ multiplex PCR was the method, and the copy in TCRdb shows in-frame clones only, minus some. The table has some 40,000 clones, around 84% seen once. The sequencing here drew on CD4+ T cells from blood, taken 24 months after liver transplant. These receptors were collected from a human patient who received a liver transplant. Some of the T cells may derive from the graft donor.

The chain recombines TRBV19 with TRBJ1-1; a weak D match, TRBD1 (5 bases). CDR3 length: 16 residues. Germline CDR1 reads LNHDA; CDR2 reads SQIVND (reference sequence). Trimming took off 1 base at V and 3 bases at J, with 15 bases between the two ends. The CDR3 bases are TGTGCCAGTAGTATAGTGCCCGGCACAGGCGACACTGAAGCTTTCTTT. It translates to CASSIVPGTGDTEAFF.

The V and J genes are TRBV7-6 and TRBJ2-1; weak D call: TRBD2 (5 bases). Trimming left V 1 base short and J 2 bases short, with 6 bases between. The CDR3 is made up of 14 amino acids. The germline V gene encodes CDR1 SGHVS and CDR2 FNYEAQ. The DNA of the CDR3 is TGTGCCAGCAGCTTAGGAGGGCCCTACAATGAGCAGTTCTTC. Its translation: CASSLGGPYNEQFF.

This chain connects TRBV2 to TRBJ1-2; TRBD1 matches at 8 bases. The CDR3 totals 12 residues. J was trimmed by 0 bases and V by 11 bases; bases with no gene match: 2. Germline CDR1 SNHLY, CDR2 FYNNEI. CDR3 DNA: TGTGCCTGGGGACAGGCTAACTATGGCTACACCTTC. Protein product: CAWGQANYGYTF.

The chain has TRBV27 and TRBJ2-6; TRBD1 matches 7 bases. V was pared by 5 bases and J by 0 bases, with 10 bases of the junction left unmatched. Germline V gene lookup returns CDR1 MNHEY and CDR2 SMNVEV (reference sequence). The CDR3 extends over 18 amino acids. As DNA, the CDR3 is TGTGCCAGCAGTCCCCCGACAGGGCAACGCTCTGGGGCCAACGTCCTGACTTTC. Amino acids: CASSPPTGQRSGANVLTF.

This chain links TRBV11-2 with TRBJ2-7, with 7 bases that match TRBD1. The CDR3 sequence is 15 residues long. Trimming at V came to 6 bases and at J to 0 bases, leaving 8 bases not matched to a gene. Germline V gene data show CDR1 as SGHAT and CDR2 as FQNNGV. The CDR3: CASRRGQQSSYEQYF. CDR3 nucleotide sequence: TGTGCCAGCAGGAGGGGACAGCAGAGCTCCTACGAGCAGTACTTC. The whole variable domain, filled in from reference TRBV11-2 and TRBJ2-7, reads EAGVAQSPRYKIIEKRQSVAFWCNPISGHATLYWYQQILGQGPKLLIQFQNNGVVDDSQLPKDRFSAERLKGVDSTLKIQPAKLEDSAVYLCASRRGQQSSYEQYFGPGTRLTVT.

The chain links TRBV2 to TRBJ2-7; D remains ambiguous. V shed 2 bases and J shed 3 bases, with 8 bases lying between them. Germline lookup yields CDR1 SNHLY and CDR2 FYNNEI. The CDR3 consists of 13 residues. The CDR3 here is CASSEQDGYEQYF. The CDR3 DNA reads as TGTGCCAGCAGTGAACAGGACGGCTACGAGCAGTACTTC. Supplemented by reference TRBV2 and TRBJ2-7, the full variable domain reads EPEVTQTPSHQVTQMGQEVILRCVPISNHLYFYWYRQILGQKVEFLVSFYNNEISEKSEIFDDQFSVERPDGSNFTLKIRSTKLEDSAMYFCASSEQDGYEQYFGPGTRLTVT.

V usage is TRBV7-3 and J usage is TRBJ2-5, with no clear D. The germline V gene has CDR1 SGHTA and CDR2 FQGTGA. CDR3 size: 17 residues. Trimming removed 2 bases from V and 7 bases from J, with 23 bases in between. CDR3 in amino acids: CASSLPIGLGFRATQYF. In DNA, the CDR3 is TGTGCCAGCAGCTTACCCATCGGGCTAGGATTTCGGGCGACCCAGTACTTC.

The count of this clone is one. This chain uses TRBV7-9 with TRBJ1-6; 8 nucleotides match TRBD1. Germline trimming cut 2 bases from V and 7 bases from J; bases unmatched to any gene: 7. Germline loops: CDR1 SEHNR, CDR2 FQNEAQ (reference sequence). The CDR3 runs to 16 residues. The CDR3 reads CASSLTGGPINSPLHF. In nucleotides, the CDR3 is TGTGCCAGCAGCTTAACAGGGGGACCCATCAATTCACCCCTCCACTTT. The complete variable domain, with remaining parts taken from reference TRBV7-9 and TRBJ1-6, reads DTGVSQNPRHKITKRGQNVTFRCDPISEHNRLYWYRQTLGQGPEFLTYFQNEAQLEKSRLLSDRFSAERPKGSFSTLEIQRTEQGDSAMYLCASSLTGGPINSPLHFGNGTRLTVT.

This clone was recorded once. This sequence joins TRBV6-6 and TRBJ2-1; TRBD1 aligns across 11 bases. Per germline, CDR1 MNHNY and CDR2 SVGAGI (reference sequence). Germline trimming cut 6 bases from V and 1 base from J; bases unmatched to any gene: 5. The CDR3 runs 16 residues. The CDR3 DNA follows: TGTGCCAGCAGGTCCCGGGACAGGGGGTCCTACAATGAGCAGTTCTTC. Translating it yields CASRSRDRGSYNEQFF.

The chain carries TRBV7-6 and TRBJ2-3; a weak D match, TRBD2 (7 bases). Trimming removed 3 bases from V and 5 bases from J, with 21 bases in between. The germline V gene encodes CDR1 SGHVS and CDR2 FNYEAQ. CDR3 length equals 17 residues. CDR3 coding DNA: TGTGCCAGCAGCTTCCAGCCAGGACTAGAGGGGGGAGATACGCAGTATTTT. This translates into CASSFQPGLEGGDTQYF.

This rearrangement joins TRBV7-2 to TRBJ1-2; no reliable D call. This CDR3 is built from 11 residues. Trimming removed 3 bases from V and 10 bases from J, with 9 bases in between. The germline CDR1 and CDR2 sequences are SGHTA and FQGNSA. The CDR3 protein is CASSFTWVYTF. CDR3 DNA: TGTGCCAGCAGCTTTACCTGGGTCTACACCTTC. Full variable domain (remainder filled in from reference TRBV7-2 and TRBJ1-2): GAGVSQSPSNKVTEKGKDVELRCDPISGHTALYWYRQSLGQGLEFLIYFQGNSAPDKSGLPSDRFSAERTGGSVSTLTIQRTQQEDSAVYLCASSFTWVYTFGSGTRLTVV.

The rearrangement links TRBV5-8 to TRBJ2-3, with TRBD1 matching over 9 bases. CDR1 is SGHTS, CDR2 YDEGEE, per germline. The CDR3 spans 15 residues. The V and J ends lost 3 bases and 3 bases, in that order; junction bases with no gene match: 5. The chain's CDR3 is CASSSGQGQTDTQYF. In DNA, the CDR3 is TGTGCCAGCAGCTCGGGACAGGGACAGACAGATACGCAGTATTTT.

This clone was seen a few times. The V and J genes are TRBV5-1 and TRBJ2-7; tentative D call: TRBD2 (6 bases). The V gene's germline CDR1 is SGHRS and CDR2 YFSETQ. CDR3 length: 14 residues. Between the trimmed V and J ends, which lost 2 bases and 7 bases, there was a span of 16 bases. The CDR3, as DNA: TGCGCCAGCAGCTTTTCACTAGCTACCCTGGAGCAGTACTTC. Protein sequence: CASSFSLATLEQYF.

The V call is TRBV5-1, the J call TRBJ2-1; TRBD1 might be the D (6 bases). V lost 4 bases and J lost 4, with 15 bases in between. CDR1 and CDR2 (germline): SGHRS, YFSETQ. This CDR3 has 15 residues. The CDR3 nucleotides are TGCGCCAGCAGCCAGCAGGGGCCCCTTTACAATGAGCAGTTCTTC. It specifies CASSQQGPLYNEQFF.

V and J are TRBV4-2 and TRBJ2-2; D is unclear. Germline CDR1 LGHNA, CDR2 YNFKEQ. This CDR3 comprises 16 residues. Trimming stripped 1 base from V and 4 bases from J, with 13 bases between. The CDR3 DNA is TGTGCCAGCAGCCAAGGGGGTGGCGGAAGCACCGGGGAGCTGTTTTTT. This encodes CASSQGGGGSTGELFF.

V gene TRBV7-9 combines with J gene TRBJ2-3; D not resolved. Germline assignment: CDR1 SEHNR and CDR2 FQNEAQ (reference sequence). V gave up 5 bases and J gave up 0 bases, with 15 bases separating them. The CDR3 is 16 residues long. CDR3 sequence reads: CASSPQWKPSTDTQYF. DNA for the CDR3: TGTGCCAGCAGCCCTCAGTGGAAGCCTAGCACAGATACGCAGTATTTT.

Only one count was recorded for this clone. This chain uses TRBV2 with TRBJ2-5, with D possibly TRBD1 on 5 matching bases. The germline V gene has CDR1 SNHLY and CDR2 FYNNEI. This CDR3 is built from 13 residues. V lost 5 bases to trimming and J lost 2 bases, with 9 bases between them. CDR3 sequence: CASSRHRQETQYF. CDR3 nucleotides: TGTGCCAGCAGTCGGCACAGGCAAGAGACCCAGTACTTC.

V usage is TRBV27 and J usage is TRBJ1-2; no clear D gene. The germline CDR1 and CDR2 sequences are MNHEY and SMNVEV (reference sequence). The CDR3 extends over 15 amino acids. Between the trimmed V and J ends, which lost 2 bases and 4 bases, there was a span of 14 bases. The CDR3 region is CASSLQELSPYGYTF. The CDR3 nucleotides are TGTGCCAGCAGTTTACAGGAACTTTCACCCTATGGCTACACCTTC.

The rearrangement uses TRBV29-1 and TRBJ2-3; 9 nucleotides match TRBD2. The CDR3 spans 16 residues. J lost 1 base, V lost 4 bases, and 9 bases had no gene match. Germline V lookup: CDR1 SQVTM, CDR2 ANQGSEA. The CDR3 DNA reads TGCAGCGTTGTTTGGCTAGCGGGGCCCCGCACAGATACGCAGTATTTT. As protein: CSVVWLAGPRTDTQYF.

This rearrangement joins TRBV5-1 to TRBJ2-4; 7 bases fit TRBD1. V shed 4 bases, J shed 8 bases, and the junction held 12 bases outside the gene matches. This CDR3 comprises 15 residues. Per the germline V gene, CDR1 is SGHRS and CDR2 is YFSETQ. Here the CDR3 reads CASSPLDRVGDIQYF. The CDR3 region has the DNA TGCGCCAGCAGCCCACTAGACAGGGTAGGCGACATTCAGTACTTC.

The rearrangement joins TRBV5-1 to TRBJ2-3, with TRBD1 matching over 7 bases. CDR1 and CDR2 from the germline V gene are SGHRS and YFSETQ. J gave up 3 bases and V 4 bases, and 8 bases lay outside the gene matches. The CDR3 is 15 residues long. The DNA for the CDR3 is TGCGCCAGCAGCCCACCCAGACAGGGAACAGATACGCAGTATTTT. Amino acids: CASSPPRQGTDTQYF.

V gene TRBV5-1 combines with J gene TRBJ2-1, with unresolved D. This CDR3 is 13 amino acids long. Germline V gene sequence: CDR1 SGHRS, CDR2 YFSETQ. Trimming stripped 1 base from V and 5 bases from J, with 7 bases between. CDR3 sequence reads: CASSLKADNEQFF. The CDR3 DNA follows: TGCGCCAGCAGCTTGAAGGCCGACAATGAGCAGTTCTTC.